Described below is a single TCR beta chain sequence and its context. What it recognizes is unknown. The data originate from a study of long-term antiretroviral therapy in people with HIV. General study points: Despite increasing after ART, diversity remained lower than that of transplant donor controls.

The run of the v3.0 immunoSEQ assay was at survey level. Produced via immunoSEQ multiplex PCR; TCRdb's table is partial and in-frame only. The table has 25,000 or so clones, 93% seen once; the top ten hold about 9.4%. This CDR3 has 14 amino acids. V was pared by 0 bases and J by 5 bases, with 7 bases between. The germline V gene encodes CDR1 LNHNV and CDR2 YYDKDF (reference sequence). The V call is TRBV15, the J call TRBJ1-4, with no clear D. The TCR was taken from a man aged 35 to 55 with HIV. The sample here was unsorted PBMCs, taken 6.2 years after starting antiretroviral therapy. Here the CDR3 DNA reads TGTGCCACCAGCAGAGATTTGGGAAATGAAAAACTGTTTTTT. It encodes CATSRDLGNEKLFF.